The T cell receptor beta chain under discussion was sequenced for a study of shared clonotypes between healthy human individuals. Whole-study results and caveats: Generally, estimated richness proved larger in naive subsets than it did in memory subsets.

The donor cohort consisted entirely of Caucasian adults residing in Nashville, Tennessee. Naive CD45RA+ and memory CD45RA-negative subsets were split from CD4+ cells. Methods used by the authors: ImmunoSEQ junction-only sequences lacked quality scores, so their filtering differed. This table comes from immunoSEQ multiplex PCR, and its TCRdb copy is limited to in-frame clones, with some not included. The V and J calls and clone size are taken from that table; D and trimming were inferred from the DNA. Of more than 850,000 clones listed, approximately 80% are singletons. For this clone: Antigen: not known.

The sequence was collected from a man younger than 35 in good health. Some clones in this sample may be carry-over from other donors' samples. Sequencing was performed on memory CD4+ T cells from PBMCs. Subset given: CD45RA-negative fraction.

The CDR3 loop is CASSPTRESHTQYF. For the CDR3, the DNA is TGTGCCAGCAGCCCCACTCGCGAGTCGCATACGCAGTATTTT. The chain links TRBV4-2 to TRBJ2-3; D not certain. The V gene lost 4 bases and the J gene lost 7 bases, with 15 bases spanning the gap. CDR1 LGHNA and CDR2 YNFKEQ come from the germline V gene. The length of the CDR3 is 14 residues.